The clone carrying this TCR beta chain was detected only a few times. Its antigen remains unidentified. These data originate in a study of T cell repertoires in cytomegalovirus infection. Study information: It can be stated that public TCR beta signatures indicated CMV infection as well as a matching HLA type. Overall study results and limits: HLA-C-restricted CMV-specific TCR beta clonotypes were dominant in the ex vivo response. The cumulative frequency of public TCR beta families distinguished individuals who carried CMV together with the relevant HLA.

Trimming removed 7 bases from V and 1 base from J; junction bases left unmatched: 8. The germline gives CDR1 MDHEN, CDR2 SYDVKM. The CDR3 contains 15 residues. TCRdb fed the reads into MiXCR, producing one record per CDR3 protein. The sample lists roughly 720,000 distinct CDR3 sequences, 35% seen once, with around 2.8% in the top ten. The sequenced sample was PBMCs. The clonotype was recovered from a human donor in good health (CMV status not recorded). Some clones in this sample may be carry-over from other donors' samples. The chain recombines TRBV28 with TRBJ1-1; 8 bases fit TRBD1. The CDR3 DNA follows: TGTGCCAGCAAGGAAAACAGGGGGAAGAACACTGAAGCTTTCTTT. Translation gives CASKENRGKNTEAFF.